The 32 T cell receptor beta chains below come from one sample, sequenced in a study of response to subunit inactivated influenza vaccine. From the RT-PCR reads, TCRdb called clonotypes with MiXCR, one entry per CDR3 protein. The sample contains some 850,000 distinct CDR3 sequences, about 18% of which appear only once. Sequencing was performed on PBMCs from blood, taken less than 6 days after vaccination. The receptors derive from a man aged 45-65 years who received an inactivated influenza vaccine.

This clonotype showed up just a few times. This chain joins TRBV9 and TRBJ1-6; D remains unclear. Germline values: CDR1 SGDLS, CDR2 YYNGEE. This CDR3 has 13 residues. V lost 0 bases, J lost 5 bases, and 3 bases lay in between. CDR3 in amino acids: CASSVVDNSPLHF. In DNA, the CDR3 is TGTGCCAGCAGCGTAGTGGATAATTCACCCCTCCACTTT.

CDR3 bases: TGTGCCAGCAAAGGATCAGACAGGGGGAGTGGGGCCAACGTCCTGACTTTC. It codes for CASKGSDRGSGANVLTF. V usage is TRBV6-1 and J usage is TRBJ2-6; the match to TRBD1 covers 9 bases. Germline-derived CDR1 and CDR2 are MNHNS and SASEGT. After removal of 7 bases from V and 3 bases from J, the junction contained 10 bases not matched to a gene. The CDR3 contains 17 residues.

A few counts support this clonotype. This rearrangement joins TRBV7-2 to TRBJ2-3, with TRBD1 matching over 7 bases. Germline trimming cut 2 bases from V and 7 bases from J; bases unmatched to any gene: 6. This CDR3 comprises 14 residues. Germline CDR1 is SGHTA and CDR2 is FQGNSA. The chain's CDR3 is CASSLFSGQHTQYF. CDR3 sequence (DNA): TGTGCCAGCAGCTTATTTTCGGGACAGCATACGCAGTATTTT.

The gene calls are TRBV4-2 and TRBJ2-1; 10 nucleotides line up with TRBD2. Trimming cost V 0 bases and J 7 bases; bases outside gene matches: 3. Germline V gene data show CDR1 as LGHNA and CDR2 as YNFKEQ. The CDR3 extends over 15 amino acids. The CDR3, as DNA: TGTGCCAGCAGCCAAGAACTAGCGGGGAGAAATGAGCAGTTCTTC. It codes for CASSQELAGRNEQFF.

As to this clonotype: A read error may produce the germline difference seen at one junction end. V is TRBV7-8 and J is TRBJ1-2; D call uncertain. The CDR3 is 15 amino acids. Germline V gene lookup returns CDR1 SGHVS and CDR2 FQNEAQ. The CDR3 DNA is TGTGACAGCAGCTCGTCCAGGAAAGCTAACTATGGCTACACCTTC. As protein: CDSSSSRKANYGYTF.

The CDR3 bases are TGTGCCAGCAGCTCCGAGGACAGCCGACAAGAGACCCAGTACTTC. It is translated as CASSSEDSRQETQYF. The J gene is TRBJ2-5, the V gene TRBV7-9; D perhaps matches TRBD1 (6 bases). This CDR3 spans 15 amino acids. V was shortened by 4 bases and J by 2 bases, with 14 bases between the two germline ends. Germline V CDR1 and CDR2: SEHNR, FQNEAQ (reference sequence).

This rearrangement joins TRBV29-1 to TRBJ2-1; D is perhaps TRBD2 (5 bases). The CDR3 consists of 13 residues. Germline CDR1 is SQVTM and CDR2 is ANQGSEA. V shed 5 bases and J shed 1 base, with 9 bases lying between them. The CDR3 protein is CSVPGMSYNEQFF. The CDR3 DNA reads TGCAGCGTTCCGGGGATGTCCTACAATGAGCAGTTCTTC.

This sequence joins TRBV29-1 and TRBJ2-5, with D maybe TRBD1 (5 bases). CDR1 and CDR2 from the germline V gene are SQVTM and ANQGSEA. V lost 7 bases and J 2 bases, leaving 17 bases between the germline ends. This CDR3 is built from 14 residues. CDR3 sequence: CSGGPGQGQETQYF. The CDR3 nucleotides read TGCAGCGGAGGCCCTGGGCAGGGACAAGAGACCCAGTACTTC.

The chain recombines TRBV5-5 with TRBJ1-2, with D unresolved. Trimming removed 5 bases from V and 4 bases from J, with 18 bases in between. The CDR3 runs to 15 residues. CDR1 and CDR2 from the germline V gene are SGHKS and YYEKEE (reference sequence). The DNA of the CDR3 is TGTGCCAGCAGAGAAAGCGCCGGGTCTATCTATGGCTACACCTTC. This encodes CASRESAGSIYGYTF.

This clonotype was detected only a few times. The chain couples TRBV5-5 to TRBJ2-7; D possibly corresponds to TRBD1 (5 bases). The CDR3 loop spans 14 amino acids. V lost 0 bases and J 6 bases, leaving 13 bases between the germline ends. Per the germline V gene, CDR1 is SGHKS and CDR2 is YYEKEE (reference sequence). The CDR3 reads CASSLEQGVGEQYF. The CDR3 DNA sequence: TGTGCCAGCAGCTTGGAGCAGGGTGTGGGCGAGCAGTACTTC.

This clonotype was seen only a few times. The chain couples TRBV12-3 or TRBV12-4 to TRBJ2-2; TRBD2 matches 8 bases. The length of the CDR3 is 16 residues. The trim removed 4 bases at V and 0 bases at J, leaving 4 bases unmatched. Here the CDR3 DNA reads TGTGCCAGCAGTTCCCTGGGACTAGCGAACACCGGGGAGCTGTTTTTT. It yields the protein CASSSLGLANTGELFF.

This clonotype was detected only a few times. This chain joins TRBV6-2 or TRBV6-3 and TRBJ2-5, with 9 bases identical to TRBD2. The CDR3 is 18 amino acids. The V gene's germline CDR1 is MNHEY and CDR2 SVGEGT. Trimming cost V 4 bases and J 3 bases; bases outside gene matches: 15. The CDR3 nucleotides are TGTGCCAGCAGTTCCCGGACTGCATATCTAGCGGGAAAAGAGACCCAGTACTTC. Residues: CASSSRTAYLAGKETQYF.

The gene calls are TRBV28 and TRBJ1-2; D is uncertain. Germline V gives CDR1 MDHEN, CDR2 SYDVKM. This CDR3 spans 14 amino acids. V lost 3 bases to trimming and J lost 6 bases, with 14 bases between them. CDR3 bases: TGTGCCAGCAGTTTGGCACAGACCGGGAATGGCTACACCTTC. Amino acid sequence: CASSLAQTGNGYTF.

This clonotype was seen only a few times. The gene calls are TRBV5-1 and TRBJ2-1, with D perhaps TRBD2 (5 bases). CDR1 is SGHRS and CDR2 is YFSETQ in the germline V gene. V was pared by 0 bases and J by 9 bases, with 10 bases between. The CDR3 sequence is 13 residues long. CDR3 protein: CASSLESGVEQFF. As DNA, the CDR3 is TGCGCCAGCAGCTTGGAGTCCGGGGTTGAGCAGTTCTTC.

This clonotype occurred a few times. The V and J genes are TRBV15 and TRBJ1-2; D possibly corresponds to TRBD1 (6 bases). This CDR3 contains 15 residues. Germline CDR1 is LNHNV and CDR2 is YYDKDF (reference sequence). V was clipped by 0 bases and J by 4 bases, with 12 bases between them. CDR3 sequence (DNA): TGTGCCACCAGCAGAGATCGGGGCAGGGGCTATGGCTACACCTTC. Protein sequence: CATSRDRGRGYGYTF. The variable domain in full, completed from reference TRBV15 and TRBJ1-2, reads DAMVIQNPRYQVTQFGKPVTLSCSQTLNHNVMYWYQQKSSQAPKLLFHYYDKDFNNEADTPDNFQSRRPNTSFCFLDIRSPGLGDTAMYLCATSRDRGRGYGYTFGSGTRLTVV.

The chain recombines TRBV20-1 with TRBJ2-7; D uncertain. CDR1 is DFQATT and CDR2 is SNEGSKA in the germline V gene (reference sequence). CDR3 length equals 12 residues. Trimming shortened V by 8 bases and J by 4 bases, and 15 bases separated the two germline ends. DNA of the CDR3: TGCAGTTATACCTGGAGTAATTACGAGCAGTACTTC. It encodes CSYTWSNYEQYF.

This clonotype appeared a few times. The chain combines TRBV6-1 with TRBJ2-5, with 9 bases aligning to TRBD1. Looked up from germline, CDR1 is MNHNS and CDR2 is SASEGT. The CDR3 sequence is 14 residues long. V lost 7 bases and J lost 4; bases outside the gene matches: 7. CDR3 residues: CASTPQGAGETQYF. In nucleotides, the CDR3 is TGTGCCAGCACTCCACAGGGGGCGGGAGAGACCCAGTACTTC.

V and J are TRBV7-9 and TRBJ1-1; D unresolved. The germline CDR1 and CDR2 sequences are SEHNR and FQNEAQ (reference sequence). The CDR3 spans 14 residues. Trimming stripped 1 base from V and 1 base from J, with 7 bases between. Written as DNA, the CDR3 is TGTGCCAGCAGCTTAGTGCCAGCGAACACTGAAGCTTTCTTT. Amino acid sequence: CASSLVPANTEAFF.

This clonotype appeared a few times. The chain joins TRBV27 to TRBJ2-7; 9 bases line up with TRBD1. V lost 3 bases to trimming and J lost 5 bases; unmatched junction nucleotides: 11. The germline gives CDR1 MNHEY, CDR2 SMNVEV (reference sequence). This CDR3 comprises 16 residues. The CDR3 spells CASSFLRQGVNHEQYF. The CDR3 DNA is TGTGCCAGCAGTTTCCTCCGACAGGGGGTCAACCACGAGCAGTACTTC.

The chain recombines TRBV3-1 with TRBJ1-3; 7 bases map to TRBD1. The CDR3 has 15 residues. The trim removed 5 bases at V and 2 bases at J, leaving 6 bases unmatched. In germline, CDR1 is LGHDT, CDR2 YNNKEL (reference sequence). CDR3 in DNA: TGTGCCAGCAGCTCTATGACAGGGACTGGAAACACCATATATTTT. This encodes CASSSMTGTGNTIYF.

The V gene is TRBV2, the J gene TRBJ1-1, with TRBD1 as a possible D gene (5 bases). Germline V lookup: CDR1 SNHLY, CDR2 FYNNEI. This CDR3 has 14 amino acids. Trimming took 4 bases from V and 6 from J, leaving 15 bases between them. The CDR3 here is CASSAGRAIAEAFF. The CDR3 DNA sequence: TGTGCCAGCAGTGCTGGCAGGGCAATCGCTGAAGCTTTCTTT.

The chain recombines TRBV30 with TRBJ2-7; 7 nucleotides agree with TRBD1. Germline V gives CDR1 GTSNPN, CDR2 SVGIG (reference sequence). CDR3 size: 14 residues. Trimming took 5 bases from V and 0 from J; bases not matched to a gene: 7. Here the CDR3 reads CAWALTGSSYEQYF. In DNA, the CDR3 is TGTGCCTGGGCTTTGACAGGGAGCTCCTACGAGCAGTACTTC.

The CDR3 loop reads CASSQGRGSPNTEAFF. For the CDR3, the DNA is TGCGCCAGCAGCCAAGGTCGGGGTTCACCGAACACTGAAGCTTTCTTT. This sequence joins TRBV4-3 and TRBJ1-1; no clear D gene. Germline-derived CDR1 and CDR2 are LGHNA and YSLEER. V was pared by 1 base and J by 1 base, with 13 bases between. The CDR3 consists of 16 residues.

Only a few counts were recorded for this clonotype. The chain joins TRBV6-8 to TRBJ2-2; 7 bases agree with TRBD2. The CDR3 is 15 amino acids. V gave up 1 base and J gave up 10 bases; unmatched junction bases: 9. Germline values: CDR1 MNHGY, CDR2 SAAAGT. CDR3: CASSYWQRENEELFF. DNA of the CDR3: TGTGCCAGCAGTTACTGGCAGCGGGAAAACGAGGAGCTGTTTTTT.

The sample holds one count of this clonotype. The chain combines TRBV3-1 with TRBJ2-1; D is possibly TRBD1 (6 bases). Trimming shortened V by 2 bases and J by 5 bases, and 10 bases separated the two germline ends. Germline V gives CDR1 LGHDT, CDR2 YNNKEL (reference sequence). CDR3 length: 14 amino acids. In DNA form, the CDR3 reads TGTGCCAGCAGCCAACCCTGGACAGACAATGAGCAGTTCTTC. Protein: CASSQPWTDNEQFF.

The chain uses TRBV4-1 and TRBJ2-5; TRBD1 matches 10 bases. V lost 4 bases to trimming and J lost 5 bases; unmatched junction nucleotides: 7. The CDR3 covers 15 residues. The germline CDR1 and CDR2 sequences are MGHRA and YSYEKL. This chain's CDR3 is CASSRGTGALETQYF. The CDR3 nucleotides read TGCGCCAGCAGCCGGGGGACAGGGGCATTGGAGACCCAGTACTTC.

The rearrangement joins TRBV6-1 to TRBJ2-1; a possible D gene is TRBD2 (6 bases). Germline loops: CDR1 MNHNS, CDR2 SASEGT. Trimming took off 6 bases at V and 4 bases at J, with 13 bases between the two ends. There are 14 residues in the CDR3. In DNA, the CDR3 is TGTGCCAGCAGGGGGGACTTGGGTTACAATGAGCAGTTCTTC. Translating it yields CASRGDLGYNEQFF.

J is TRBJ2-2 and V is TRBV20-1; D not resolved. V gave up 0 bases and J gave up 8 bases, with 7 bases separating them. From germline, CDR1 is DFQATT and CDR2 SNEGSKA (reference sequence). This CDR3 contains 12 residues. This CDR3 reads CSAREPRGELFF. The CDR3 DNA follows: TGCAGTGCTAGAGAACCCCGTGGGGAGCTGTTTTTT.

The chain links TRBV6-1 to TRBJ2-2; 8 nucleotides agree with TRBD2. CDR1 and CDR2 (germline): MNHNS, SASEGT. Trimming removed 6 bases from V and 5 bases from J; junction bases left unmatched: 11. The CDR3 totals 16 residues. CDR3 nucleotides: TGTGCCAGCAGCCCCGCCGGGACGGGGGGGACCGGGGAGCTGTTTTTT. Residues: CASSPAGTGGTGELFF.

This clonotype was seen repeatedly, ten times or more. This chain uses TRBV12-3 or TRBV12-4 with TRBJ1-5, with D possibly TRBD1 on 6 matching bases. The CDR3 loop spans 16 amino acids. Trimming took off 5 bases at V and 7 bases at J, with 21 bases between the two ends. The CDR3 sequence: CASSTAGTWDDQPQHF. CDR3 DNA: TGTGCCAGCAGTACTGCGGGGACATGGGATGACCAGCCCCAGCATTTT.

J is TRBJ2-7 and V is TRBV20-1, with TRBD2 matching over 8 bases. In germline, CDR1 is DFQATT, CDR2 SNEGSKA (reference sequence). The CDR3 sequence is 15 residues long. V shed 3 bases, J shed 0 bases, and the junction held 7 bases outside the gene matches. The CDR3 coding sequence is TGCAGTGCTAGGCTCATAGCGGGGTTCTCCTACGAGCAGTACTTC. Translation: CSARLIAGFSYEQYF.

This clonotype was counted a few times. The genes are TRBV6-2 or TRBV6-3 and TRBJ2-7; 11 bases are shared with TRBD2. This CDR3 contains 16 residues. The ends lost 0 bases at V and 4 bases at J; junction bases unmatched: 5. From germline, CDR1 is MNHEY and CDR2 SVGEGT. CDR3 sequence reads: CASSYSVLAGGYEQYF. As DNA, the CDR3 is TGTGCCAGCAGTTACTCGGTTCTAGCGGGAGGATACGAGCAGTACTTC.